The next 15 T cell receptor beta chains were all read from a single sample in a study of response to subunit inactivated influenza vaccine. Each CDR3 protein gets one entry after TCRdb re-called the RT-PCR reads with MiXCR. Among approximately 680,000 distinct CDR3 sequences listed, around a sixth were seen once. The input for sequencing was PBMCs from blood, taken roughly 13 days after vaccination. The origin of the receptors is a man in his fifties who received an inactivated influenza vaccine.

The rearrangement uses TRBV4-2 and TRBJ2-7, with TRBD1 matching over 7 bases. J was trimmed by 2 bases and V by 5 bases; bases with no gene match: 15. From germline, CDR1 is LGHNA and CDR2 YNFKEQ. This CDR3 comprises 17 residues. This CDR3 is CASSTHRTGDPAYEQYF. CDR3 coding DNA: TGTGCCAGCAGCACCCACCGCACAGGGGACCCTGCCTACGAGCAGTACTTC.

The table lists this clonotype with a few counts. In DNA, the CDR3 is TGCGCCAGCAGCTTGGCCGGGACAGGGCATATTGGTCCTGAAGCTTTCTTT. Its translation: CASSLAGTGHIGPEAFF. This rearrangement joins TRBV5-1 to TRBJ1-1, with 9 nucleotides matching TRBD1. The CDR3 runs 17 residues. Germline lookup yields CDR1 SGHRS and CDR2 YFSETQ. After removal of 0 bases from V and 6 bases from J, the junction contained 12 bases not matched to a gene.

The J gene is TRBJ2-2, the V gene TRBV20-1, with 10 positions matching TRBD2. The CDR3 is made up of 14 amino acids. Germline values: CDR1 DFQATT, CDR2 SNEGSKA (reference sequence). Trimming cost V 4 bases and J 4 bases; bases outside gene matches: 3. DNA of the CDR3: TGCAGTGCTATAGCGGGGGGAAGCACCGGGGAGCTGTTTTTT. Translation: CSAIAGGSTGELFF.

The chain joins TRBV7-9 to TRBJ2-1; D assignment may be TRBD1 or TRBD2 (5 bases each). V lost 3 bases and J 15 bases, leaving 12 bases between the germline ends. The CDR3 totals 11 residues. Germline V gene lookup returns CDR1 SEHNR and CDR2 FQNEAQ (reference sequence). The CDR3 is CASSLGVALFF. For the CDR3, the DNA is TGTGCCAGCAGCTTGGGGGTAGCATTGTTCTTC.

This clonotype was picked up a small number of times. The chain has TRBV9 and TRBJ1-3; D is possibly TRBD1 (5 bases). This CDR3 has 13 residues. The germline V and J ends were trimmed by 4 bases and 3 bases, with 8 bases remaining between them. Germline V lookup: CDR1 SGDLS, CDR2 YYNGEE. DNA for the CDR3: TGTGCCAGCAGCCCGGGGGATGGAAACACCATATATTTT. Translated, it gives CASSPGDGNTIYF.

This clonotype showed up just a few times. CDR3 residues: CSVVAANTGELFF. The CDR3 region has the DNA TGCAGCGTTGTAGCAGCGAACACCGGGGAGCTGTTTTTT. The rearrangement uses TRBV29-1 and TRBJ2-2, with D uncertain. The CDR3 length is 13 residues. From germline, CDR1 is SQVTM and CDR2 ANQGSEA. V lost 4 bases and J 0 bases, leaving 6 bases between the germline ends.

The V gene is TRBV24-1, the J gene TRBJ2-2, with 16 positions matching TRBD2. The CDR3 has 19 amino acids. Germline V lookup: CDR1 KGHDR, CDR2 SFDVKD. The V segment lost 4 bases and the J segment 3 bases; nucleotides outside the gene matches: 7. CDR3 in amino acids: CATSDSGLAGGRHTGELFF. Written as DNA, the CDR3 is TGTGCCACCAGTGACTCGGGACTAGCGGGAGGGCGACACACCGGGGAGCTGTTTTTT.

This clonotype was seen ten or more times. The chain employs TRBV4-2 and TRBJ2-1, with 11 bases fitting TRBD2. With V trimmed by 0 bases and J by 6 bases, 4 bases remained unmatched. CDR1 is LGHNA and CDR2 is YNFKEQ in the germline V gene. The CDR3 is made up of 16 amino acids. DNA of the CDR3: TGTGCCAGCAGCCAAGATGTAGCGGGGGGGCCCAATGAGCAGTTCTTC. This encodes CASSQDVAGGPNEQFF.

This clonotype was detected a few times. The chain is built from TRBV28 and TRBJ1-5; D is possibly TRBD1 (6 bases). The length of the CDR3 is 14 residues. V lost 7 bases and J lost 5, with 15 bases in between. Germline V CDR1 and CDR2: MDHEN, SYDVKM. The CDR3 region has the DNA TGTGCCAGCAACCTCTGGAAGGGGGATCAGCCCCAGCATTTT. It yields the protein CASNLWKGDQPQHF.

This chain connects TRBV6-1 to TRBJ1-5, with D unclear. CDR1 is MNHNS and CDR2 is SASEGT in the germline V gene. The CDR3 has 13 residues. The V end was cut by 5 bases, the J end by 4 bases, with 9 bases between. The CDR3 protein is CASSIGLNQPQHF. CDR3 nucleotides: TGTGCCAGCAGTATCGGACTGAATCAGCCCCAGCATTTT.

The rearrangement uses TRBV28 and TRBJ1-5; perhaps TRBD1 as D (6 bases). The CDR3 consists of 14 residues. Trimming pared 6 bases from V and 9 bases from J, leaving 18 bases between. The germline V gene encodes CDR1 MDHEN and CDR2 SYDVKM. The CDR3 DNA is TGTGCCAGCAGACCAACAGGGTCGCTTCGGCCCCAGCATTTT. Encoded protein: CASRPTGSLRPQHF.

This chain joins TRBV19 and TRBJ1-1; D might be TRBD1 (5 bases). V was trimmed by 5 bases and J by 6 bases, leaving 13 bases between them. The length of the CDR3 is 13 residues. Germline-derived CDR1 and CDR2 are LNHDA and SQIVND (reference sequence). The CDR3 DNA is TGTGCCAGTAGTGTCCGGGACCGGGCTGAAGCTTTCTTT. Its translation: CASSVRDRAEAFF.

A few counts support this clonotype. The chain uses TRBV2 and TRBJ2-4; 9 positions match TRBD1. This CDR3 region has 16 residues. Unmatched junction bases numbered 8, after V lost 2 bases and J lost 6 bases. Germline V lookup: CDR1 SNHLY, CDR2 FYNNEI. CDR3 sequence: CASSEWARQGGNIQYF. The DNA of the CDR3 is TGTGCCAGCAGTGAATGGGCCCGACAGGGGGGAAACATTCAGTACTTC.

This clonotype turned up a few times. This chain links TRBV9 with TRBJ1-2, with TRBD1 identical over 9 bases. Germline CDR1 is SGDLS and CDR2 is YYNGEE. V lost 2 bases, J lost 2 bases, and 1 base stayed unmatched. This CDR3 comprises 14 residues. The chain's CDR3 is CASSVGTGNYGYTF. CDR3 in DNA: TGTGCCAGCAGCGTTGGGACAGGGAACTATGGCTACACCTTC.

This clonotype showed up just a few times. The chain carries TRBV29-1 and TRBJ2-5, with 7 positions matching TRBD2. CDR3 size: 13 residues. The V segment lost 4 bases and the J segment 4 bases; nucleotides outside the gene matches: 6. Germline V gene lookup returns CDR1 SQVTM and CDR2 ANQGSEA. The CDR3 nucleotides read TGCAGCGTTGTAACTAGCGCGCTAGAGACCCAGTACTTC. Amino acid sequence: CSVVTSALETQYF.